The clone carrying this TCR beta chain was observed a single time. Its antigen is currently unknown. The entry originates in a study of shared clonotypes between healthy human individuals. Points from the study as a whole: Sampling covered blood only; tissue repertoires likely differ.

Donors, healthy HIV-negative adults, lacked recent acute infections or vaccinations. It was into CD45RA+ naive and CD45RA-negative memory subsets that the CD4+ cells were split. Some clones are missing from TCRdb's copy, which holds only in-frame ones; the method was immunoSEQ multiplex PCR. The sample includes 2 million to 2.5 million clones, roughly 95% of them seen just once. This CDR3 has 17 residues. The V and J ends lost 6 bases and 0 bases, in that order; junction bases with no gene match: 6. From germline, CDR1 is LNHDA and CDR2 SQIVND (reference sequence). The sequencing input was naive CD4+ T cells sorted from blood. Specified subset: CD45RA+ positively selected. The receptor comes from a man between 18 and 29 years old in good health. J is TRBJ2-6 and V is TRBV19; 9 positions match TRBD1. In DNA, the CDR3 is TGTGCCAGTAGGGACCCGGGACAGGGCTCTGGGGCCAACGTCCTGACTTTC. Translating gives CASRDPGQGSGANVLTF.